The text below deals with one T cell receptor (beta chain). The antigen remains undetermined. The junction and the germline gene differ at one end; a read error may be behind it. Per the germline V gene, CDR1 is SGHNT and CDR2 is YENEEA. This CDR3 has 16 amino acids. Molecules of cDNA were individually given unique molecular identifiers that were attached to them. TCRdb passed the 5' RACE reads through MiXCR, listing each CDR3 protein once. The sample lists 80,000 or so distinct CDR3 sequences; 15% to 17% were seen once. This sample was included in a study of early T cells in non-severe SARS-CoV-2 infection. For the study at large: It was bulk RNA from unsorted whole blood that was sequenced, and the chains were unpaired.

Study-wide findings and caveats: VDJdb-based annotation leaned toward anti-spike CD8 responses and missed private and CD4 specificities.

The chain uses TRBV11-3 and TRBJ2-7, with a tentative D call TRBD2 (6 bases). The specimen sequenced was whole blood. The receptor comes from an adult who was a healthcare worker with PCR-confirmed SARS-CoV-2 infection or an uninfected control (not recorded which). The CDR3, as DNA: TGTGTCAGCAGCTCCCCTTGGGGGGAGAGCTCCTACGAGCAGTACTTC. This encodes CVSSSPWGESSYEQYF.